The 27 T cell receptor beta chains presented below share a single source sample, sequenced in a study of cytotoxic CD8 clonotypes in ibrutinib-treated CLL. Sequencing used immunoSEQ multiplex PCR; TCRdb keeps in-frame clones, though not all of them. The sample gives approximately 200,000 clones, around 72% of which show up once; 13% is in the top ten. Material: PBMCs, obtained after 24 months of ibrutinib treatment. The receptors shown here come from a human donor with chronic lymphocytic leukemia.

The rearrangement links TRBV7-2 to TRBJ2-4; TRBD1 matches at 8 bases. This CDR3 has 17 amino acids. Germline-derived CDR1 and CDR2 are SGHTA and FQGNSA. The ends lost 4 bases at V and 3 bases at J; junction bases unmatched: 11. The CDR3 bases are TGTGCCAGCAGCTCCGACGGACAGGGAGGTGGCAAAAACATTCAGTACTTC. As protein: CASSSDGQGGGKNIQYF.

The chain is built from TRBV6-5 and TRBJ2-2, with D maybe TRBD2 (7 bases). The CDR3 is made up of 15 amino acids. Germline loops: CDR1 MNHEY, CDR2 SVGAGI. V gave up 6 bases and J gave up 5 bases, with 16 bases separating them. The CDR3 DNA reads TGTGCCAGCAGAGGGGGGGCTAGCGGAACCGGGGAGCTGTTTTTT. This encodes CASRGGASGTGELFF.

The chain employs TRBV11-2 and TRBJ1-4; TRBD1 matches 7 bases. V was pared by 5 bases and J by 7 bases, with 7 bases of the junction left unmatched. CDR1 and CDR2 (germline): SGHAT, FQNNGV. The CDR3 contains 14 residues. The CDR3 DNA follows: TGTGCCAGCAGCGCGACAGGGATTAGTGAAAAACTGTTTTTT. Protein product: CASSATGISEKLFF.

The chain links TRBV7-9 to TRBJ2-2; tentative D call: TRBD1 (6 bases). Per the germline V gene, CDR1 is SEHNR and CDR2 is FQNEAQ (reference sequence). The CDR3 extends over 14 amino acids. V was clipped by 3 bases and J by 3 bases, with 8 bases between them. CDR3 region: CASSFAGDTGELFF. Written as DNA, the CDR3 is TGTGCCAGCAGCTTTGCAGGGGACACCGGGGAGCTGTTTTTT.

The gene calls are TRBV15 and TRBJ2-2, with 7 bases fitting TRBD1. The CDR3 contains 18 residues. The germline CDR1 and CDR2 sequences are LNHNV and YYDKDF (reference sequence). With 5 bases clipped from V and 1 base from J, the junction kept 13 bases outside the gene matches. The CDR3 DNA sequence: TGTGCCACCAGCCCTCACGCCGGGACAGTAAAGAACACCGGGGAGCTGTTTTTT. It specifies CATSPHAGTVKNTGELFF.

The chain links TRBV5-1 to TRBJ1-1; D might be TRBD1 (6 bases). Germline V gene lookup returns CDR1 SGHRS and CDR2 YFSETQ. This CDR3 contains 20 residues. The V end was cut by 3 bases, the J end by 0 bases, with 27 bases between. CDR3 region: CASSWGLQGDGGIMNTEAFF. DNA for the CDR3: TGCGCCAGCAGCTGGGGCCTACAGGGCGATGGGGGCATCATGAACACTGAAGCTTTCTTT.

The chain links TRBV18 to TRBJ1-1; no clear D gene. This CDR3 has 15 residues. The V gene's germline CDR1 is KGHSH and CDR2 LQKENI. Between the trimmed V and J ends, which lost 3 bases and 1 base, there was a span of 12 bases. The CDR3 sequence is CASSPVEQQNTEAFF. CDR3 bases: TGTGCCAGCTCACCCGTTGAACAGCAGAACACTGAAGCTTTCTTT.

This chain joins TRBV29-1 and TRBJ2-2; D is possibly TRBD1 (6 bases). Per germline, CDR1 SQVTM and CDR2 ANQGSEA. The CDR3 has 14 amino acids. Trimming cost V 8 bases and J 5 bases, with 18 bases left between them. The CDR3 sequence is CSQLCAGVTGELFF. The CDR3 DNA reads as TGCAGCCAACTGTGTGCAGGGGTAACCGGGGAGCTGTTTTTT.

V gene TRBV29-1 combines with J gene TRBJ2-7; D may be TRBD2 (5 bases). Germline values: CDR1 SQVTM, CDR2 ANQGSEA. Trimming left V 3 bases short and J 3 bases short, with 12 bases between. This CDR3 is 13 amino acids long. CDR3 DNA sequence: TGCAGCGTTGATGTGGCGGGTAGCTACGAGCAGTACTTC. Translated: CSVDVAGSYEQYF.

The chain has TRBV30 and TRBJ2-5; D may be TRBD1 (5 bases). Germline V CDR1 and CDR2: GTSNPN, SVGIG (reference sequence). V was cut by 4 bases and J by 6 bases, with 15 bases left in between. The CDR3 loop spans 13 amino acids. Here the CDR3 reads CAWMAQGTKTQYF. The CDR3 coding sequence is TGTGCCTGGATGGCGCAGGGAACGAAGACCCAGTACTTC.

V and J are TRBV18 and TRBJ2-7, with D perhaps being TRBD1 or TRBD2 (5 bases each). Germline CDR1 reads KGHSH; CDR2 reads LQKENI. V lost 2 bases to trimming and J lost 5 bases, with 16 bases between them. The CDR3 extends over 15 amino acids. CDR3 sequence: CASSPLGDPLDEQYF. CDR3 nucleotides: TGTGCCAGCTCACCATTGGGGGATCCCCTGGACGAGCAGTACTTC.

The chain recombines TRBV30 with TRBJ2-1, with 13 bases that match TRBD2. Trimming removed 4 bases from V and 4 bases from J; junction bases left unmatched: 1. This CDR3 contains 14 residues. Germline CDR1 is GTSNPN and CDR2 is SVGIG (reference sequence). For the CDR3, the DNA is TGTGCCTGGACGGGACTAGCGGGATACAATGAGCAGTTCTTC. It translates to CAWTGLAGYNEQFF. The entire variable domain, with the rest obtained from reference TRBV30 and TRBJ2-1, is as follows: SQTIHQWPATLVQPVGSPLSLECTVEGTSNPNLYWYRQAAGRGLQLLFYSVGIGQISSEVPQNLSASRPQDRQFILSSKKLLLSDSGFYLCAWTGLAGYNEQFFGPGTRLTVL.

This clone turned up a few times. This chain links TRBV29-1 with TRBJ1-2; TRBD1 is a possible D gene (5 bases). CDR1 and CDR2 from the germline V gene are SQVTM and ANQGSEA. V was trimmed by 1 base and J by 4 bases, leaving 13 bases between them. The CDR3 length is 14 residues. CDR3 residues: CSVEGIWGSYGYTF. The CDR3 DNA sequence: TGCAGCGTTGAAGGGATATGGGGGAGCTATGGCTACACCTTC.

The V gene is TRBV10-2, the J gene TRBJ2-2; TRBD2 aligns across 8 bases. V gave up 6 bases and J gave up 7 bases; unmatched junction bases: 7. The CDR3 is made up of 14 amino acids. Germline lookup yields CDR1 WSHSY and CDR2 SAAADI. The CDR3 coding sequence is TGCGCCAGCAGCCTCGGACTAGCTTTCGGGGAGCTGTTTTTT. It yields the protein CASSLGLAFGELFF.

The V and J genes are TRBV27 and TRBJ2-1, with a weak D call TRBD1 (5 bases). Germline lookup yields CDR1 MNHEY and CDR2 SMNVEV (reference sequence). Trimming took off 2 bases at V and 9 bases at J, with 14 bases between the two ends. This CDR3 has 14 residues. In DNA, the CDR3 is TGTGCCAGCAGTTTACTGCTAGAAAGGGGTGAGCAGTTCTTC. Amino acid sequence: CASSLLLERGEQFF.

V usage is TRBV7-8 and J usage is TRBJ2-5, with 7 bases fitting TRBD2. V gave up 7 bases and J gave up 2 bases; unmatched junction bases: 10. Germline CDR1 SGHVS, CDR2 FQNEAQ. There are 15 residues in the CDR3. CDR3 region: CASNQGEGLQETQYF. The CDR3 DNA sequence: TGTGCCAGCAACCAAGGGGAGGGGCTACAAGAGACCCAGTACTTC.

DNA for the CDR3: TGTGCCAGCAGCTTGCGGTATGAGCAGTTCTTC. It is translated as CASSLRYEQFF. The J gene is TRBJ2-1, the V gene TRBV5-6; no reliable D call. Germline CDR1 SGHDT, CDR2 YYEEEE. The CDR3 extends over 11 amino acids. V was clipped by 1 base and J by 8 bases, with 4 bases between them.

This clone was seen once. The chain recombines TRBV23-1 with TRBJ2-7; D perhaps matches TRBD1 (6 bases). TRBV23-1 is recorded as an ORF, its role being uncertain. The CDR3 sequence is 14 residues long. V dropped 10 bases and J dropped 0 bases, with 16 bases sitting between them. The CDR3 region is CATEDSPSSYEQYF. CDR3 nucleotide sequence: TGCGCCACAGAGGACAGCCCGAGCTCCTACGAGCAGTACTTC.

This chain links TRBV5-1 with TRBJ2-5; 8 positions match TRBD2. The CDR3 sequence is 16 residues long. J was trimmed by 5 bases and V by 1 base; bases with no gene match: 10. Germline loops: CDR1 SGHRS, CDR2 YFSETQ. The CDR3 here is CASSLMSGGPRETQYF. CDR3 in DNA: TGCGCCAGCAGCTTGATGTCGGGAGGGCCGAGGGAGACCCAGTACTTC.

The chain links TRBV6-1 to TRBJ1-2; 7 bases are a match to TRBD1. This CDR3 comprises 14 residues. Germline V gene lookup returns CDR1 MNHNS and CDR2 SASEGT. Unmatched junction bases numbered 10, after V lost 3 bases and J lost 9 bases. The CDR3 DNA reads TGTGCCAGCAGTGACCTTGAGACAGGGTTCAGCTACACCTTC. This gives the protein CASSDLETGFSYTF.

The V gene is TRBV28, the J gene TRBJ2-7, with 9 bases identical to TRBD2. Germline lookup yields CDR1 MDHEN and CDR2 SYDVKM. This CDR3 has 17 amino acids. J gave up 6 bases and V 0 bases, and 12 bases lay outside the gene matches. The CDR3 DNA reads TGTGCCAGCAGTTTATGGCTGCCGGGCGGGAGGGCCAGCGAGCAGTACTTC. It codes for CASSLWLPGGRASEQYF.

The genes are TRBV27 and TRBJ2-1; tentative D call: TRBD2 (5 bases). This CDR3 has 16 amino acids. The germline gives CDR1 MNHEY, CDR2 SMNVEV (reference sequence). V lost 6 bases, J lost 3 bases, and 18 bases lay in between. CDR3 bases: TGTGCCAGCAGCCTATCCCCGGTAGCGTACTACAATGAGCAGTTCTTC. Encoded protein: CASSLSPVAYYNEQFF.

This clone was counted between two and nine times. V and J are TRBV7-9 and TRBJ1-5; D might be TRBD1 (5 bases). Germline CDR1 reads SEHNR; CDR2 reads FQNEAQ (reference sequence). The CDR3 runs to 13 residues. V shed 5 bases and J shed 6 bases, with 11 bases lying between them. The CDR3 DNA reads as TGTGCCAGCAGCCCCGGGGGGGGTCAGCCCCAGCATTTT. Protein product: CASSPGGGQPQHF.

The chain uses TRBV27 and TRBJ2-7; 8 positions match TRBD2. J gave up 3 bases and V 6 bases, and 7 bases lay outside the gene matches. The germline gives CDR1 MNHEY, CDR2 SMNVEV (reference sequence). This CDR3 has 14 residues. The CDR3 loop is CASSSGRVFYEQYF. As DNA, the CDR3 is TGTGCCAGCAGCTCCGGGAGGGTTTTCTACGAGCAGTACTTC.

This rearrangement joins TRBV23-1 to TRBJ2-7; 12 bases fit TRBD1. TRBV23-1 is filed as an ORF, its function uncertain. CDR3 length equals 18 residues. Germline trimming cut 2 bases from V and 3 bases from J; bases unmatched to any gene: 11. The CDR3, as DNA: TGCGCCAGCAGTCAAACAGCAACCGGGACAGGGGGCGACTACGAGCAGTACTTC. It codes for CASSQTATGTGGDYEQYF.

The count of this clone is one. The chain combines TRBV15 with TRBJ2-5, with 8 nucleotides matching TRBD1. The germline CDR1 and CDR2 sequences are LNHNV and YYDKDF (reference sequence). This CDR3 has 14 amino acids. The trim removed 6 bases at V and 1 base at J, leaving 4 bases unmatched. The CDR3 loop is CATRGTGGQETQYF. The DNA for the CDR3 is TGTGCCACCAGGGGGACAGGCGGCCAAGAGACCCAGTACTTC. Combining the CDR3 with reference TRBV15 and TRBJ2-5 gives the whole variable domain DAMVIQNPRYQVTQFGKPVTLSCSQTLNHNVMYWYQQKSSQAPKLLFHYYDKDFNNEADTPDNFQSRRPNTSFCFLDIRSPGLGDTAMYLCATRGTGGQETQYFGPGTRLLVL.

The V call is TRBV28, the J call TRBJ2-2; possible D gene TRBD1, 6 bases. CDR1 is MDHEN and CDR2 is SYDVKM in the germline V gene. V was pared by 3 bases and J by 0 bases, with 11 bases between. The CDR3 extends over 16 amino acids. The CDR3 bases are TGTGCCAGCAGTTTGGGACATACTACGAACACCGGGGAGCTGTTTTTT. This encodes CASSLGHTTNTGELFF.